This T cell receptor beta chain was identified in a study of identical twins. Using its own MiXCR run on the 5' RACE reads, TCRdb lists one record per CDR3 protein. The sample consists of approximately 500,000 distinct CDR3 sequences, about 16% of them appearing once. General study findings and limits: Sequences that were out-of-frame, alpha and twin-shared displayed an excess of low generation probability. The analysis was cross-sectional rather than longitudinal within donors.

Note on this clonotype: Its antigen is unknown.

This sample was shared with a second study, whose subject was yellow fever vaccine responses in identical twins.

Specimen: CD4+ T cells sorted from blood. This clonotype was obtained from a woman between 18 and 29 years old in good health.

CDR3 sequence (DNA): TGCGCCAGCAGCCAAGTTTTCGACTCCTATAATTCACCCCTCCACTTT. Residues: CASSQVFDSYNSPLHF. The gene calls are TRBV4-1 and TRBJ1-6; the D is unclear. Germline V gene lookup returns CDR1 MGHRA and CDR2 YSYEKL. V lost 1 base and J lost 0, with 7 bases in between. This CDR3 comprises 16 residues.